This record concerns one TCR beta chain sequence. Its antigen is still unknown. TCRdb's table, derived via immunoSEQ multiplex PCR, lists solely in-frame clones and lacks some. The sample includes 6,000 or so clones, around 50% seen only once; the top ten take about 6.8%. Deletions cut 6 bases from V and 5 bases from J, with 10 bases between. The CDR3 runs 11 residues. The germline V gene has CDR1 DFQATT and CDR2 SNEGSKA (reference sequence). Time point in this sample: after neoadjuvant nivolumab, at surgical resection. Cohort: HPV-negative, locally advanced oral cavity squamous cell carcinoma patients. This sample was included in a study of neoadjuvant anti-PD-1 for oral cavity cancer. Overall study: Non-progressing patients received a fourth nivolumab dose near day 43, then surgery on days 50-56.

Overall study results and limits: Treg/Th17 ratio rose with pretreatment blood and fell with post-treatment tumor TCRbeta clonality.

The source of this sequence is a person aged 40 to 85 with oral cavity squamous cell carcinoma. The gene calls are TRBV20-1 and TRBJ2-5, with D hard to call. The sequencing used tumor tissue, collected after nivolumab (anti-PD-1) treatment. This CDR3 reads CSATLVETQYF. CDR3 DNA: TGCAGTGCAACCCTTGTGGAGACCCAGTACTTC.